This is a list of T cell receptor beta chains from one sample in a study of CD8 T cells in ankylosing spondylitis. TCRdb redid the calling of the 5' RACE reads with MiXCR, one entry per CDR3 protein. The sample lists fewer than 550,000 distinct CDR3 sequences; about 5.7% were seen once. The sample consisted of blood, either unsorted or a sorted T cell fraction (not recorded which). The receptors were sampled from a male donor with ankylosing spondylitis. CDR3s include the opening cysteine and the closing phenylalanine or tryptophan. Fields, in order: clone size, V gene, J gene, CDR3 protein. A clone size is listed for some rows: how often the clone was seen (once, few, many), or a class if it is expanded.

abundance: many; v_gene: TRBV7-2; j_gene: TRBJ1-2; CDR3aa: CASSLAGLPNYGYTF
abundance: many; v_gene: TRBV29-1; j_gene: TRBJ2-7; CDR3aa: CSVATVSSYEQYF
abundance: many; v_gene: TRBV9; j_gene: TRBJ2-3; CDR3aa: CASSSLTISTDTQYF
abundance: many; v_gene: TRBV29-1; j_gene: TRBJ1-2; CDR3aa: CSVVRGRETGYTF
abundance: few; v_gene: TRBV12-3/TRBV12-4; j_gene: TRBJ1-1; CDR3aa: CASSSILEAFF
abundance: many; v_gene: TRBV20-1; j_gene: TRBJ1-1; CDR3aa: CSASQGPEAFF
abundance: many; v_gene: TRBV29-1; j_gene: TRBJ2-2; CDR3aa: CSVETGGAGGAGELFF
abundance: few; v_gene: TRBV19; j_gene: TRBJ1-6; CDR3aa: CASSPMSSYNSPLHF
abundance: many; v_gene: TRBV10-3; j_gene: TRBJ2-5; CDR3aa: CAISEPGTATQETQYF
abundance: many; v_gene: TRBV10-1; j_gene: TRBJ1-1; CDR3aa: CASSEWTGGRLEAFF
abundance: NA; v_gene: TRBV13; j_gene: TRBJ2-1; CDR3aa: CASSFRGASSYNEQFF
abundance: many; v_gene: TRBV30; j_gene: TRBJ2-7; CDR3aa: CAWSIGSIGYEQYF
abundance: many; v_gene: TRBV27; j_gene: TRBJ2-7; CDR3aa: CASSWEAGPYEQYF
abundance: many; v_gene: TRBV20-1; j_gene: TRBJ2-7; CDR3aa: CSASRGQTGYEQYF
abundance: NA; v_gene: TRBV28; j_gene: TRBJ2-1; CDR3aa: CASRRSSGSSYNEQFF
abundance: many; v_gene: TRBV29-1; j_gene: TRBJ1-1; CDR3aa: CSVEDNTGTEAFF
abundance: many; v_gene: TRBV4-3; j_gene: TRBJ2-5; CDR3aa: CASSQELLRGGTQYF
abundance: many; v_gene: TRBV7-9; j_gene: TRBJ2-1; CDR3aa: CASSLGLAGLNEQFF
abundance: many; v_gene: TRBV5-6; j_gene: TRBJ1-1; CDR3aa: CASRPDTRSVTEAFF
abundance: many; v_gene: TRBV7-2; j_gene: TRBJ1-6; CDR3aa: CASSSVRTGGNSPLHF
abundance: many; v_gene: TRBV4-2; j_gene: TRBJ2-5; CDR3aa: CASSQGLAGGRETQYF
abundance: many; v_gene: TRBV5-1; j_gene: TRBJ2-7; CDR3aa: CASSHLRREQYF
abundance: few; v_gene: TRBV6-1; j_gene: TRBJ2-3; CDR3aa: CATLGGGRVTQYF
abundance: many; v_gene: TRBV7-8; j_gene: TRBJ1-1; CDR3aa: CASSAIPSGTEAFF
abundance: many; v_gene: TRBV5-1; j_gene: TRBJ2-3; CDR3aa: CASSPLTAGAVDTQYF
abundance: many; v_gene: TRBV5-1; j_gene: TRBJ2-3; CDR3aa: CASSPPGTSDTQYF
abundance: few; v_gene: TRBV27; j_gene: TRBJ2-2; CDR3aa: CASSAPGPLDTGELFF
abundance: many; v_gene: TRBV27; j_gene: TRBJ1-1; CDR3aa: CASSLLLSGTGKTEAFF
abundance: many; v_gene: TRBV29-1; j_gene: TRBJ1-1; CDR3aa: CSVAGILNTEAFF
abundance: NA; v_gene: TRBV28; j_gene: TRBJ1-1; CDR3aa: CASSFPKWTGDTEAFF
abundance: NA; v_gene: TRBV19; j_gene: TRBJ2-7; CDR3aa: CASSQTGYGEQYF
abundance: many; v_gene: TRBV20-1; j_gene: TRBJ1-1; CDR3aa: CSARPWHTEAFF
abundance: few; v_gene: TRBV7-6; j_gene: TRBJ2-1; CDR3aa: CASSLVGRRNYNEQFF
abundance: many; v_gene: TRBV4-3; j_gene: TRBJ2-1; CDR3aa: CASSQDSNPYNEQFF
abundance: many; v_gene: TRBV9; j_gene: TRBJ1-1; CDR3aa: CASSVLSGSAEAFF
abundance: many; v_gene: TRBV6-5; j_gene: TRBJ2-7; CDR3aa: CASSHPRQGSYEQYF
abundance: few; v_gene: TRBV4-1; j_gene: TRBJ2-1; CDR3aa: CASSQEGSGGYNEQFF
abundance: many; v_gene: TRBV5-1; j_gene: TRBJ1-2; CDR3aa: CASSTLSPNYGYTF
abundance: many; v_gene: TRBV2; j_gene: TRBJ1-1; CDR3aa: CASSDWRQGAEAFF
abundance: NA; v_gene: TRBV28; j_gene: TRBJ1-1; CDR3aa: CASSLYRDKTEAFF